This T cell receptor (beta chain) came from a study of blood T cell repertoires in COVID-19. Per the germline V gene, CDR1 is LNHNV and CDR2 is YYDKDF (reference sequence). The length of the CDR3 is 16 residues. V lost 0 bases and J 0 bases, leaving 10 bases between the germline ends. Data came from immunoSEQ multiplex PCR; TCRdb stores just in-frame clones and leaves some out. The table shows some 180,000 clones, with 88% occurring only once. Sequencing was performed on peripheral blood. This receptor was taken from a man aged 40-49 years with active or convalescent COVID-19. This chain uses TRBV15 with TRBJ2-3; a possible D gene is TRBD2 (5 bases). The CDR3: CATSRDLRTSTDTQYF. The CDR3 DNA reads as TGTGCCACCAGCAGAGATTTGAGGACTAGCACAGATACGCAGTATTTT. Full variable domain (outside the CDR3, taken from reference TRBV15 and TRBJ2-3): DAMVIQNPRYQVTQFGKPVTLSCSQTLNHNVMYWYQQKSSQAPKLLFHYYDKDFNNEADTPDNFQSRRPNTSFCFLDIRSPGLGDTAMYLCATSRDLRTSTDTQYFGPGTRLTVL.